The clone carrying this T cell receptor beta chain was seen many times. This specimen belongs to a study of T cells in Graves' hyperthyroidism and ophthalmopathy. RNA transcripts served as the template for amplifying TCR beta CDR3 regions. A set of HTBI primers served as the primers for a first-round RT-PCR of the TCR CDR3. TCRdb itself ran the multiplex PCR reads through MiXCR, one entry per CDR3 protein. The sample contains some 700,000 distinct CDR3 sequences, 17% of which appear only once. This CDR3 comprises 17 residues. The germline V gene has CDR1 MNHEY and CDR2 SMNVEV (reference sequence). The germline V and J ends were trimmed by 9 bases and 2 bases, with 23 bases remaining between them.

The sample taken for sequencing was blood. V usage is TRBV27 and J usage is TRBJ2-1; D may match TRBD1 or TRBD2 (6 bases each). This TCR was recovered from a man aged 45-65 years with Graves' hyperthyroidism. CDR3 region: CASLPLEGGFAYNEQFF. The CDR3, as DNA: TGTGCCAGTCTCCCATTGGAAGGGGGGTTCGCCTACAATGAGCAGTTCTTC.